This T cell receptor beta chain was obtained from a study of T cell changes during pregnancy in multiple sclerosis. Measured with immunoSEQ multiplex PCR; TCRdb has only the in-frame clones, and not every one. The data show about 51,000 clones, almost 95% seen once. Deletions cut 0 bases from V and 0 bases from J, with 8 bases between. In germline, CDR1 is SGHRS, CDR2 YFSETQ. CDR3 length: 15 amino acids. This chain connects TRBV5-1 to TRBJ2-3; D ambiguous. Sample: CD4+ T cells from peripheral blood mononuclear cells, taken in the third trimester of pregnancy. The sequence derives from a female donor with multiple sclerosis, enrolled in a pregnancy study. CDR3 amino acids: CASSLVAPSTDTQYF. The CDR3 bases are TGCGCCAGCAGCTTGGTGGCTCCAAGCACAGATACGCAGTATTTT.